This T cell receptor (beta chain) was captured by sequencing in a study of siplizumab effects on memory and regulatory T cells. The study, taken as a whole, reports: Left unconfirmed was the suppressive function of proliferating Tregs from siplizumab cultures.

Per individual sample, about 10^5 TCR templates were assayed. This table comes from immunoSEQ multiplex PCR, and its TCRdb copy is limited to in-frame clones, with some not included. The table has approximately 98,000 clones, roughly 94% seen once. As to this clone: Its antigen is as yet unknown.

V trimming: 5 bases; J trimming: 3 bases; junction bases outside the gene matches: 3. The CDR3 is 13 amino acids. The germline gives CDR1 SGHTA, CDR2 FQGTGA. The sample comprised non-Treg CD4+ T cells sorted from blood. The sequence was collected from a human donor in good health. The chain has TRBV7-3 and TRBJ2-5; 7 bases agree with TRBD1. CDR3 in DNA: TGTGCCAGCAGCGGACAGGCTAAAGAGACCCAGTACTTC. Protein product: CASSGQAKETQYF.